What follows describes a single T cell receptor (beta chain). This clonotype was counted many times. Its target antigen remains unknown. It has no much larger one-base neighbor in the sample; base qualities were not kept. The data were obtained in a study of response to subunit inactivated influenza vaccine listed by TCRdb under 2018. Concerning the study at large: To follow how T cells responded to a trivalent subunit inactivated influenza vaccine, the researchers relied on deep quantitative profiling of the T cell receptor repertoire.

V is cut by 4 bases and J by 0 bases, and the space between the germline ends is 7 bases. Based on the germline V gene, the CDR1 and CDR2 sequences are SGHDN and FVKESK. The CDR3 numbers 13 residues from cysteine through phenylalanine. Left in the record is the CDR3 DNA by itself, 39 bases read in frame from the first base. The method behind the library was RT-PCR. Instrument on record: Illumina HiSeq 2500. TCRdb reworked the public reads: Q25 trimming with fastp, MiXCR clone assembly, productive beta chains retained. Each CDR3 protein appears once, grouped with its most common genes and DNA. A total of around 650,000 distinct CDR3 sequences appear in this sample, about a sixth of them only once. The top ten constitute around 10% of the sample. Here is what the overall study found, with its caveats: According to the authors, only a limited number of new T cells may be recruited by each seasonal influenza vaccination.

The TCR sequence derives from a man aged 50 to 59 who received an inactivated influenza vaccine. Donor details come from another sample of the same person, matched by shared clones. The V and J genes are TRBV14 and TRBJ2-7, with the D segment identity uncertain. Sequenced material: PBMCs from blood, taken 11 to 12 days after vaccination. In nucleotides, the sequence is TGTGCCAGCAGCCTCCTAGGCTCCTACGAGCAGTACTTC. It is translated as CASSLLGSYEQYF.